The 14 T cell receptor beta chains reported below all come from one sample, sequenced in a study of read filtering for tumor transcriptome and immune sequencing. From around 440 ng of RNA, a library with molecular barcoded alpha/delta and beta/gamma adaptors was made. MiXCR, applied by TCRdb to the reads, yields one record per CDR3 protein. The sample lists 30,000 to 50,000 distinct CDR3 sequences, 12% occurring once. Specimen: a population of CD138-negative cells sorted from bone marrow. The receptors here all came from a donor aged 40 or over with multiple myeloma.

This clonotype was detected many times. The chain carries TRBV29-1 and TRBJ1-2; 7 nucleotides agree with TRBD1. V lost 5 bases to trimming and J lost 8 bases; unmatched junction nucleotides: 11. Germline V CDR1 and CDR2: SQVTM, ANQGSEA. The CDR3 runs 13 residues. The DNA of the CDR3 is TGCAGCGTTTATGGGACAGTGTCGCTAGGCTACACCTTC. It is translated as CSVYGTVSLGYTF. Based on the CDR3 plus reference TRBV29-1 and TRBJ1-2, the full variable domain is SAVISQKPSRDICQRGTSLTIQCQVDSQVTMMFWYRQQPGQSLTLIATANQGSEATYESGFVIDKFPISRPNLTFSTLTVSNMSPEDSSIYLCSVYGTVSLGYTFGSGTRLTVV.

The chain recombines TRBV20-1 with TRBJ2-7; D remains ambiguous. There are 11 residues in the CDR3. Germline values: CDR1 DFQATT, CDR2 SNEGSKA (reference sequence). V was trimmed by 1 base and J by 2 bases, leaving 3 bases between them. CDR3 residues: CSARATYEQYF. DNA for the CDR3: TGCAGTGCTAGAGCTACCTACGAGCAGTACTTC.

This clonotype was recorded a few times. A much larger clone differs by one base, so this may be a read error. The rearrangement uses TRBV9 and TRBJ2-1; D uncertain. Germline values: CDR1 SGDLS, CDR2 YYNGEE. CDR3 size: 15 residues. The CDR3 loop is CASSVGSSSYNGQFF. DNA of the CDR3: TGTGCCAGCAGCGTAGGATCGAGCTCCTACAATGGGCAGTTCTTC.

This clonotype was seen ten or more times. The J gene is TRBJ2-2, the V gene TRBV5-1; D possibly corresponds to TRBD1 (5 bases). Trimming removed 0 bases at V and 1 base at J, with 10 bases between. The CDR3 is 16 residues long. Germline loops: CDR1 SGHRS, CDR2 YFSETQ. The CDR3 nucleotides are TGCGCCAGCAGCTTGGCCAGGGCAATGAACACCGGGGAGCTGTTTTTT. Translating it yields CASSLARAMNTGELFF. The whole variable domain, remainder taken from reference TRBV5-1 and TRBJ2-2, is KAGVTQTPRYLIKTRGQQVTLSCSPISGHRSVSWYQQTPGQGLQFLFEYFSETQRNKGNFPGRFSGRQFSNSRSEMNVSTLELGDSALYLCASSLARAMNTGELFFGEGSRLTVL.

There are many counts of this clonotype. V is TRBV6-5 and J is TRBJ1-1; D might be TRBD1 (6 bases). The CDR3 totals 12 residues. Germline V CDR1 and CDR2: MNHEY, SVGAGI. V was shortened by 8 bases and J by 5 bases, with 12 bases between the two germline ends. CDR3 sequence: CASGGGLTEAFF. CDR3 nucleotides: TGTGCCAGCGGGGGGGGCCTTACTGAAGCTTTCTTT.

This clonotype was picked up many times. The chain joins TRBV5-5 to TRBJ1-1, with D unclear. V dropped 2 bases and J dropped 1 base, with 9 bases sitting between them. This CDR3 contains 14 residues. Germline CDR1 is SGHKS and CDR2 is YYEKEE (reference sequence). Here the CDR3 reads CASSLGLTNTEAFF. In nucleotides, the CDR3 is TGTGCCAGCAGCTTAGGACTGACGAACACTGAAGCTTTCTTT.

Concerning this clonotype itself: A far larger clone differs by one base, so this is likely a read error. The chain recombines TRBV7-2 with TRBJ2-2; D might be TRBD2 (6 bases). CDR3 size: 16 residues. The germline gives CDR1 SGHTA, CDR2 FQGNSA. The CDR3 DNA sequence: TGTGCCAGCAGACCAGACAGCCTTGCGAACACCGGGGGGCTGTTTTTT. Amino acids: CASRPDSLANTGGLFF.

In regard to this clonotype: One end of the junction is discordant with germline, which a read error may explain. V usage is TRBV20-1 and J usage is TRBJ1-2; unclear D gene. Germline values: CDR1 DFQATT, CDR2 SNEGSKA (reference sequence). The CDR3 length is 12 residues. CDR3 sequence (DNA): TGCGGTGCTAGAGAACGGACTATGCGCTACACCTTC. Protein product: CGARERTMRYTF.

In its sample, this clonotype was seen many times. This sequence joins TRBV20-1 and TRBJ1-6; tentatively, D is TRBD1 (6 bases). CDR3 length: 13 amino acids. V shed 6 bases and J shed 10 bases, with 16 bases lying between them. From germline, CDR1 is DFQATT and CDR2 SNEGSKA (reference sequence). In nucleotides, the CDR3 is TGCAGTGCGGGGGCCCGGACGAGCTCACCCCTCCACTTT. Protein product: CSAGARTSSPLHF.

This clonotype was counted many times. This sequence joins TRBV5-1 and TRBJ2-1; no reliable D call. V gave up 0 bases and J gave up 8 bases, with 9 bases separating them. Germline V gene sequence: CDR1 SGHRS, CDR2 YFSETQ. The CDR3 sequence is 13 residues long. The CDR3 region is CASSLEGSHEQFF. For the CDR3, the DNA is TGCGCCAGCAGCTTGGAAGGGTCGCATGAGCAGTTCTTC.

This clonotype was detected many times. The chain carries TRBV13 and TRBJ1-1, with unresolved D. Germline CDR1 reads PRHDT; CDR2 reads FYEKMQ (reference sequence). V was clipped by 1 base and J by 1 base, with 7 bases between them. The CDR3 is 14 amino acids. DNA of the CDR3: TGTGCCAGCAGCTTAGATCGGGGGAACACTGAAGCTTTCTTT. This encodes CASSLDRGNTEAFF.

Many counts were recorded for this clonotype. The chain uses TRBV20-1 and TRBJ2-7, with 8 bases matching TRBD1. CDR1 is DFQATT, CDR2 SNEGSKA, per germline (reference sequence). The CDR3 sequence is 13 residues long. The V and J ends lost 5 bases and 2 bases, in that order; junction bases with no gene match: 5. CDR3 amino acids: CSAPETGAYEQYF. CDR3 nucleotide sequence: TGCAGTGCTCCCGAGACAGGGGCCTACGAGCAGTACTTC.

The chain is built from TRBV4-1 and TRBJ2-1; TRBD2 aligns across 10 bases. The V and J ends lost 1 base and 6 bases, in that order; junction bases with no gene match: 3. The germline V gene encodes CDR1 MGHRA and CDR2 YSYEKL. The CDR3 runs to 15 residues. The CDR3 DNA follows: TGCGCCAGCAGCCAAGTTAGCGGGGGGACCAATGAGCAGTTCTTC. Translating gives CASSQVSGGTNEQFF.

Concerning this clonotype itself: This may be a read error: a much more frequent sequence differs by one nucleotide. CDR3 protein: CASSTQGAEGEAFF. CDR3 coding DNA: TGTGCCAGCAGCACCCAGGGCGCGGAAGGTGAAGCTTTCTTT. The chain has TRBV9 and TRBJ1-1; a weak D match, TRBD1 (5 bases). Trimming pared 4 bases from V and 7 bases from J, leaving 17 bases between. From germline, CDR1 is SGDLS and CDR2 YYNGEE. The CDR3 sequence is 14 residues long.